This T cell receptor (beta chain) was recovered during a study of T cell responses to AZD1222 COVID-19 vaccine. The CDR3 is 12 residues long. Germline V gene lookup returns CDR1 SGDLS and CDR2 YYNGEE. Trimming left V 2 bases short and J 12 bases short, with 13 bases between. Regarding the study as a whole: Researchers took repertoire samples only after the peak T cell response had come. Mapped onto spike, vaccine-associated CD4 TCRs spanned it and were dominant at 160-218 and 743-854. Breadth and depth of Spike-specific TCRs rose after two AZD1222 doses. Donors, mostly white British, included more females; clonal diversity was possibly underestimated.

As regards this clone: The antigen remains undetermined.

Sequencing was performed with immunoSEQ multiplex PCR; in TCRdb, only in-frame clones are kept and a portion is missing. The repertoire has over 100,000 clones, more than 75% of them found once; the top ten carry 1% to 1.4%. The source was peripheral blood, collected 28 days after the second AZD1222 dose. V is TRBV9 and J is TRBJ2-3; the D is unclear. This receptor was identified in an adult who received the AZD1222 COVID-19 vaccine. CDR3 nucleotide sequence: TGTGCCAGCAGCGTTTTACATCCCCCCCAGTATTTT. As protein: CASSVLHPPQYF.